One and the same sample provided the 2 T cell receptor beta chains below, sequenced in a study of human T cells and chemical hapten exposure. This sample's time point: patch test 3, about 24 weeks after DPC sensitization. Specified treatment: therapeutic diphenylcyclopropenone sensitization with weekly scalp DPC. TCRdb fed the RACE reads into MiXCR, producing one record per CDR3 protein. In the table there are about 90,000 distinct CDR3 sequences, 11% of which are singletons. The sequenced sample was whole blood, obtained in connection with sensitization to the hapten diphenylcyclopropenone (DPC). The receptors stem from a woman in her twenties or thirties with alopecia areata. Some clones in this sample may be carry-over from other donors' samples.

Many counts were recorded for this clonotype. The genes are TRBV7-9 and TRBJ2-6; D is possibly TRBD2 (7 bases). Germline assignment: CDR1 SEHNR and CDR2 FQNEAQ (reference sequence). Trimming cost V 10 bases and J 1 base, with 20 bases left between them. The CDR3 covers 17 residues. CDR3 DNA: TGTGCCAACCCCCCCGCGGGGGCCCCATCTGGGGCCAACGTCCTGACTTTC. Translation: CANPPAGAPSGANVLTF. The variable domain in full, with the rest retrieved from reference TRBV7-9 and TRBJ2-6, is DTGVSQNPRHKITKRGQNVTFRCDPISEHNRLYWYRQTLGQGPEFLTYFQNEAQLEKSRLLSDRFSAERPKGSFSTLEIQRTEQGDSAMYLCANPPAGAPSGANVLTFGAGSRLTVL.

This clonotype was seen a handful of times. The V gene is TRBV12-3 or TRBV12-4, the J gene TRBJ2-2; D gene ambiguous. CDR3 length equals 13 residues. V lost 10 bases and J lost 4, with 13 bases in between. The CDR3 loop is CATSRVGTGELFF. Written as DNA, the CDR3 is TGTGCCACGTCTAGGGTTGGCACCGGGGAGCTGTTTTTT.